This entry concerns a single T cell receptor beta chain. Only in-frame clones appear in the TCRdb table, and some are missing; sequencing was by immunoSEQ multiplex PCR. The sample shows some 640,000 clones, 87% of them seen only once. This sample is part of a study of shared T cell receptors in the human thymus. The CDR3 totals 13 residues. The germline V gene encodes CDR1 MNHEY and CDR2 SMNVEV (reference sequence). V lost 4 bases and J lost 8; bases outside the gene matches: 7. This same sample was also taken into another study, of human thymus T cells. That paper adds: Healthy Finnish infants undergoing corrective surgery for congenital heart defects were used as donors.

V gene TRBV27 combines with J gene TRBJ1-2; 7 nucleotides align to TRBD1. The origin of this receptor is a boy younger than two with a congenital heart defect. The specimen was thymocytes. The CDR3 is CASSSATGSGYTF. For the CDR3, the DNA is TGTGCCAGCAGTTCGGCGACAGGGAGCGGCTACACCTTC.